This TCR beta chain emerged from a study of T cell repertoires in cytomegalovirus infection. Study background: An indication of both CMV infection and matching HLA type came from public TCR beta signatures.

TCRdb processed the reads anew with MiXCR; each CDR3 protein has one entry. The table lists around 71,000 distinct CDR3 sequences, 20% to 25% of them singletons, with 55% to 75% in the top ten. The CDR3 sequence is 13 residues long. The J segment lost 5 bases and the V segment lost 6 bases, leaving 7 bases of the junction unmatched. Germline lookup yields CDR1 MNHGY and CDR2 SAAAGT. This clonotype showed up just a few times. What it recognizes is unknown. Study-level results: In two of eight donors, the top clonotype was HLA-C-restricted CMV-specific.

This clonotype originated in a human donor in good health (CMV status not recorded). Some clones in this sample may be carry-over from other donors' samples. Sequencing used CD8+ T cells from cultured PBMCs, obtained from culture after CMV antigen stimulation. This sequence joins TRBV6-8 and TRBJ2-7; TRBD1 matches 7 bases. The CDR3 loop reads CASSDDRVDEQYF. For the CDR3, the DNA is TGTGCCAGCAGCGATGACAGGGTAGACGAGCAGTACTTC.